One sample yielded the 30 T cell receptor beta chains listed below, sequenced in a study of blood T cell repertoires in COVID-19. Profiling relied on immunoSEQ multiplex PCR, and the TCRdb table lists in-frame clones only, not all of them. The sample lists approximately 110,000 clones, approximately 81% seen once, with approximately 38% in the top ten. Specimen: peripheral blood. The origin of the receptors is an elderly man with acute or convalescent COVID-19.

A single count supports this clone. This chain connects TRBV7-9 to TRBJ2-1, with TRBD1 identical over 8 bases. The CDR3 length is 14 residues. V lost 1 base to trimming and J lost 5 bases; unmatched junction nucleotides: 1. CDR1 is SEHNR, CDR2 FQNEAQ, per germline (reference sequence). The CDR3 reads CASSLGTGNNEQFF. Written as DNA, the CDR3 is TGTGCCAGCAGCTTAGGGACAGGGAACAATGAGCAGTTCTTC. Drawing the rest from reference TRBV7-9 and TRBJ2-1, the complete variable domain is DTGVSQNPRHKITKRGQNVTFRCDPISEHNRLYWYRQTLGQGPEFLTYFQNEAQLEKSRLLSDRFSAERPKGSFSTLEIQRTEQGDSAMYLCASSLGTGNNEQFFGPGTRLTVL.

The chain joins TRBV9 to TRBJ2-1, with D possibly matching TRBD1 (6 bases). Germline CDR1 is SGDLS and CDR2 is YYNGEE. V was shortened by 0 bases and J by 6 bases, with 13 bases between the two germline ends. CDR3 size: 15 residues. CDR3 sequence (DNA): TGTGCCAGCAGCGTAGTTGGGGGCAGGGGCAATGAGCAGTTCTTC. This translates into CASSVVGGRGNEQFF.

The V and J genes are TRBV3-1 (or the pseudogene TRBV3-2) and TRBJ1-1, with 7 bases lining up with TRBD1. Germline V gene data show CDR1 as LGHDT and CDR2 as YNNKEL (reference sequence). CDR3 size: 14 residues. V gave up 4 bases and J gave up 3 bases; unmatched junction bases: 5. This CDR3 is CASSLGQAHTEAFF. In DNA form, the CDR3 reads TGTGCCAGCAGCCTCGGACAGGCTCACACTGAAGCTTTCTTT.

The rearrangement joins TRBV5-1 to TRBJ1-4; D is perhaps TRBD1 (5 bases). Germline values: CDR1 SGHRS, CDR2 YFSETQ. The CDR3 runs to 14 residues. The V end lost 2 bases, the J end lost 2 bases, and 7 bases lay between the germline ends. CDR3 amino acids: CASSLGDTNEKLFF. The CDR3 DNA sequence: TGCGCCAGCAGCTTAGGGGATACTAATGAAAAACTGTTTTTT. The full variable domain, rest sourced from reference TRBV5-1 and TRBJ1-4, is KAGVTQTPRYLIKTRGQQVTLSCSPISGHRSVSWYQQTPGQGLQFLFEYFSETQRNKGNFPGRFSGRQFSNSRSEMNVSTLELGDSALYLCASSLGDTNEKLFFGSGTQLSVL.

This chain links TRBV29-1 with TRBJ2-2, with unresolved D. Per germline, CDR1 SQVTM and CDR2 ANQGSEA. Trimming stripped 5 bases from V and 0 bases from J, with 10 bases between. CDR3 length: 14 amino acids. CDR3 residues: CSVFATSNTGELFF. As DNA, the CDR3 is TGCAGCGTTTTTGCGACATCGAACACCGGGGAGCTGTTTTTT.

The V and J genes are TRBV7-2 and TRBJ1-3, with TRBD1 matching over 8 bases. Germline CDR1 and CDR2: SGHTA and FQGNSA. This CDR3 region has 16 residues. The junction had 5 bases not matched to a gene; V was cut back by 2 bases and J by 2 bases. CDR3 sequence (DNA): TGTGCCAGCAGCTTACTCTCCAGGGGGCCTGGAAACACCATATATTTT. Protein: CASSLLSRGPGNTIYF.

This chain links TRBV7-2 with TRBJ2-1; TRBD1 matches 7 bases. Germline CDR1 reads SGHTA; CDR2 reads FQGNSA. J gave up 4 bases and V 5 bases, and 2 bases lay outside the gene matches. The CDR3 spans 13 residues. CDR3 region: CASSRDSYNEQFF. CDR3 bases: TGTGCCAGCAGCCGGGACAGTTACAATGAGCAGTTCTTC. Full variable domain (outside the CDR3, taken from reference TRBV7-2 and TRBJ2-1): GAGVSQSPSNKVTEKGKDVELRCDPISGHTALYWYRQSLGQGLEFLIYFQGNSAPDKSGLPSDRFSAERTGGSVSTLTIQRTQQEDSAVYLCASSRDSYNEQFFGPGTRLTVL.

The chain recombines TRBV10-1 with TRBJ2-1; 13 bases map to TRBD2. Trimming took 7 bases from V and 0 from J; bases not matched to a gene: 9. Germline assignment: CDR1 WNHNN and CDR2 SYGVQD (reference sequence). This CDR3 contains 18 residues. The CDR3 nucleotides read TGCGCCAGCATGCCACGGACTAGCGGGAGATCCTCCTACAATGAGCAGTTCTTC. Amino acids: CASMPRTSGRSSYNEQFF.

In nucleotides, the CDR3 is TGTGCCAGCAGCTCAGGATTACTCAGCTCCTATAATTCACCCCTCCACTTT. As protein: CASSSGLLSSYNSPLHF. This chain uses TRBV5-4 with TRBJ1-6, with D unresolved. The V gene lost 3 bases and the J gene lost 0 bases, with 13 bases spanning the gap. Germline V gene data show CDR1 as SGHNT and CDR2 as YYREEE (reference sequence). The CDR3 totals 17 residues.

This clone was seen only once. The rearrangement joins TRBV7-9 to TRBJ2-2; 8 bases align to TRBD1. V was pared by 5 bases and J by 8 bases, with 10 bases of the junction left unmatched. Per germline, CDR1 SEHNR and CDR2 FQNEAQ (reference sequence). The CDR3 consists of 15 residues. This CDR3 reads CASSRRTGIIGELFF. DNA of the CDR3: TGTGCCAGCAGCCGAAGGACAGGGATCATAGGGGAGCTGTTTTTT.

This clone has a single count. The chain has TRBV27 and TRBJ1-2; a possible D gene is TRBD1 (5 bases). Per the germline V gene, CDR1 is MNHEY and CDR2 is SMNVEV (reference sequence). Deletions cut 8 bases from V and 5 bases from J, with 18 bases between. This CDR3 has 14 amino acids. The CDR3 DNA sequence: TGTGCCAGCTATGTTTTGGGGCAGATTTATGGCTACACCTTC. Its translation: CASYVLGQIYGYTF.

The V call is TRBV2, the J call TRBJ2-5; a weak D match, TRBD1 (5 bases). The CDR3 is 13 amino acids. Germline V gives CDR1 SNHLY, CDR2 FYNNEI. V was pared by 4 bases and J by 5 bases, with 11 bases between. CDR3 loop: CASSVDKQETQYF. Here the CDR3 DNA reads TGTGCCAGCAGTGTGGACAAACAGGAGACCCAGTACTTC.

This clone has only one observation. CDR3 region: CASSFGGTGKRTLHF. The CDR3 nucleotides read TGTGCCAGCAGTTTCGGCGGGACAGGCAAAAGGACCCTCCACTTT. The chain links TRBV27 to TRBJ1-6; 8 nucleotides line up with TRBD1. The germline V gene has CDR1 MNHEY and CDR2 SMNVEV (reference sequence). This CDR3 is 15 amino acids long. The V gene end was trimmed by 3 bases and the J gene end by 14 bases; junction bases not matched to a gene: 12.

The V and J genes are TRBV10-3 and TRBJ2-1; TRBD2 aligns across 11 bases. The CDR3 is made up of 15 amino acids. V dropped 6 bases and J dropped 4; count of bases not matched to a gene: 5. Per the germline V gene, CDR1 is ENHRY and CDR2 is SYGVKD. The CDR3 DNA follows: TGTGCCATCAGGGGGACTAGCGGCAGATACAATGAGCAGTTCTTC. Amino acids: CAIRGTSGRYNEQFF.

V is TRBV4-2 and J is TRBJ2-1; perhaps TRBD2 as D (6 bases). This CDR3 is 17 amino acids long. CDR1 and CDR2 from the germline V gene are LGHNA and YNFKEQ. V was trimmed by 4 bases and J by 3 bases, leaving 19 bases between them. The CDR3 nucleotides read TGTGCCAGCAGCCCGCTCGTTAGTAGCGGAGTCTACAATGAGCAGTTCTTC. Translating gives CASSPLVSSGVYNEQFF.

The rearrangement joins TRBV25-1 to TRBJ2-3, with 8 bases identical to TRBD1. The length of the CDR3 is 15 residues. CDR1 and CDR2 from the germline V gene are MGHDK and SYGVNS. Trimming removed 3 bases from V and 3 bases from J; junction bases left unmatched: 5. In nucleotides, the CDR3 is TGTGCCAGCAGTGACAGGACAGGGAAAACAGATACGCAGTATTTT. Encoded protein: CASSDRTGKTDTQYF.

The rearrangement uses TRBV19 and TRBJ2-1, with D tentatively TRBD2 (5 bases). Germline CDR1 LNHDA, CDR2 SQIVND (reference sequence). The length of the CDR3 is 12 residues. V was cut by 4 bases and J by 12 bases, with 13 bases left in between. The CDR3 DNA follows: TGTGCCAGTAGTACAACCGGGATCAGGCAGTTCTTC. It yields the protein CASSTTGIRQFF.

This clone turned up a few times. This chain connects TRBV4-2 to TRBJ1-5; 9 positions agree with TRBD1. CDR1 and CDR2 (germline): LGHNA, YNFKEQ. This CDR3 spans 16 amino acids. V lost 0 bases and J lost 6; bases outside the gene matches: 6. This CDR3 reads CASSQEYRDRVQPQHF. CDR3 in DNA: TGTGCCAGCAGCCAAGAGTATCGGGACAGGGTTCAGCCCCAGCATTTT.

The chain employs TRBV5-1 and TRBJ2-3; D is undetermined. Germline CDR1 SGHRS, CDR2 YFSETQ. V was cut by 4 bases and J by 2 bases, with 5 bases left in between. This CDR3 spans 12 amino acids. This chain's CDR3 is CASSAYTDTQYF. The CDR3 DNA follows: TGCGCCAGCAGCGCCTACACAGATACGCAGTATTTT.

V and J are TRBV11-2 and TRBJ1-6, with TRBD1 matching 7 bases. After removal of 6 bases from V and 4 bases from J, the junction contained 9 bases not matched to a gene. CDR3 length: 16 residues. The germline CDR1 and CDR2 sequences are SGHAT and FQNNGV. The CDR3 region is CASSLNRDSYNSPLHF. The DNA for the CDR3 is TGTGCCAGCAGTTTAAATCGGGACAGTTATAATTCACCCCTCCACTTT.

The chain couples TRBV27 to TRBJ2-1; the match to TRBD2 covers 10 bases. With 5 bases clipped from V and 0 bases from J, the junction kept 16 bases outside the gene matches. The CDR3 totals 20 residues. In germline, CDR1 is MNHEY, CDR2 SMNVEV (reference sequence). CDR3 DNA sequence: TGTGCCAGCAGTCTCACCGCCCCCGTACTAGCGGGGTTCTCCTACAATGAGCAGTTCTTC. Translation: CASSLTAPVLAGFSYNEQFF.

V and J are TRBV5-4 and TRBJ1-4; D gene uncertain. The V end was cut by 2 bases, the J end by 5 bases, with 4 bases between. The germline V gene has CDR1 SGHNT and CDR2 YYREEE (reference sequence). The CDR3 is made up of 12 amino acids. Here the CDR3 DNA reads TGTGCCAGCAGCTTACAGAATGAAAAACTGTTTTTT. Its protein is CASSLQNEKLFF. Looking up the rest from reference TRBV5-4 and TRBJ1-4 gives the full variable domain: ETGVTQSPTHLIKTRGQQVTLRCSSQSGHNTVSWYQQALGQGPQFIFQYYREEENGRGNFPPRFSGLQFPNYSSELNVNALELDDSALYLCASSLQNEKLFFGSGTQLSVL.

The chain carries TRBV4-3 and TRBJ2-6; 11 nucleotides match TRBD1. V shed 2 bases and J 4 bases; nucleotides not matched to a gene: 10. There are 19 residues in the CDR3. Germline assignment: CDR1 LGHNA and CDR2 YSLEER. The CDR3 nucleotides read TGCGCCAGCAGCCAAACACAGGACAGGGGGCGTACAGGGGCCAACGTCCTGACTTTC. Protein product: CASSQTQDRGRTGANVLTF.

The J gene is TRBJ2-5, the V gene TRBV6-5; D may be TRBD2 (5 bases). V lost 9 bases to trimming and J lost 5 bases, with 16 bases between them. The CDR3 is 13 amino acids. The germline CDR1 and CDR2 sequences are MNHEY and SVGAGI. In DNA, the CDR3 is TGTGCCAGTCATTCAGCCGGCGGGGAGACCCAGTACTTC. It translates to CASHSAGGETQYF.

The sample holds a few counts of this clone. The chain is built from TRBV14 and TRBJ2-7; no clear D. The CDR3 has 13 residues. In germline, CDR1 is SGHDN, CDR2 FVKESK. Trimming shortened V by 3 bases and J by 3 bases, and 9 bases separated the two germline ends. Here the CDR3 DNA reads TGTGCCAGCAGCCACGGCAGGTACTACGAGCAGTACTTC. As protein: CASSHGRYYEQYF.

This chain connects TRBV6-6 to TRBJ1-5, with TRBD1 matching 8 bases. V gave up 6 bases and J gave up 4 bases; unmatched junction bases: 11. This CDR3 region has 16 residues. Germline V lookup: CDR1 MNHNY, CDR2 SVGAGI (reference sequence). The CDR3 DNA sequence: TGTGCCAGCAGCACCACAGGGGGGGGGCTTAATCAGCCCCAGCATTTT. Its translation: CASSTTGGGLNQPQHF.

This clone has just one count. The chain is built from TRBV6-4 and TRBJ2-1, with 7 bases fitting TRBD2. This CDR3 is built from 15 residues. CDR1 is MRHNA and CDR2 is SNTAGT in the germline V gene. The V segment lost 5 bases and the J segment 2 bases; nucleotides outside the gene matches: 6. The chain's CDR3 is CASSPSGTAYNEQFF. CDR3 nucleotides: TGTGCCAGCAGTCCTAGCGGAACGGCCTACAATGAGCAGTTCTTC.

This chain links TRBV28 with TRBJ2-2; 15 bases fit TRBD2. The CDR3 covers 17 residues. Germline CDR1 MDHEN, CDR2 SYDVKM. Germline trimming cut 10 bases from V and 1 base from J; bases unmatched to any gene: 7. The CDR3 loop is CATRGLAGGLNTGELFF. As DNA, the CDR3 is TGTGCCACCAGGGGACTAGCGGGAGGATTGAACACCGGGGAGCTGTTTTTT.

This sequence joins TRBV7-6 and TRBJ2-7; 10 bases agree with TRBD1. CDR1 is SGHVS, CDR2 FNYEAQ, per germline. V lost 8 bases to trimming and J lost 4 bases; unmatched junction nucleotides: 8. The CDR3 has 14 amino acids. The CDR3 sequence is CASGPGTGAYEQYF. In DNA, the CDR3 is TGTGCCAGCGGCCCTGGGACAGGGGCGTACGAGCAGTACTTC.

This clone was observed a few times. The CDR3 region is CASSFRRGRGTEAFF. CDR3 DNA: TGTGCCAGCAGCTTTAGAAGGGGAAGGGGAACTGAAGCTTTCTTT. V usage is TRBV11-2 and J usage is TRBJ1-1, with TRBD1 as a possible D gene (5 bases). V gave up 3 bases and J gave up 5 bases, with 16 bases separating them. The V gene's germline CDR1 is SGHAT and CDR2 FQNNGV. This CDR3 region has 15 residues.